This TCR beta chain stems from a study of vaccination and CD4 T cells after COVID-19. The Oncomine TCR Beta short-read assay sequenced DNA from cultured CD4+ T cells. The source of extracted genomic DNA was cultured CD4+ T cells. TCRdb used MiXCR to reprocess the PCR reads, holding one entry per CDR3 protein. The table lists approximately 9,500 distinct CDR3 sequences, 30% of them singletons. Treatment specified: 10-day PBMC culture with coronavirus spike peptide pools or control peptides (ViraFEST assay). The unexposed donor gave CD4+ T cells before the COVID-19 pandemic (2011-2018). The CDR3 is made up of 15 amino acids. Trimming shortened V by 3 bases and J by 7 bases, and 16 bases separated the two germline ends. Per germline, CDR1 MDHEN and CDR2 SYDVKM. This clonotype was found a few times. Its antigen is unidentified.

The sample taken for sequencing was CD4+ T cells from blood, cultured in vitro. This clonotype originated in a human donor in good health. V is TRBV28 and J is TRBJ1-5; D perhaps matches TRBD1 (6 bases). This CDR3 reads CASSFQGQGNQPQHF. CDR3 coding DNA: TGTGCCAGCAGTTTTCAGGGACAAGGGAACCAGCCCCAGCATTTT.